This T cell receptor (beta chain) was sequenced during a study of T cell changes during pregnancy in multiple sclerosis. Sequenced by immunoSEQ multiplex PCR; TCRdb stores in-frame clones only, minus some. In the table there are 40,000 to 55,000 clones, roughly 92% of which are singletons. The trim removed 3 bases at V and 6 bases at J, leaving 21 bases unmatched. Germline CDR1 WNHNN, CDR2 SYGVQD (reference sequence). The CDR3 runs 19 residues. The sample was CD4+ T cells from peripheral blood mononuclear cells, taken before pregnancy. This TCR came from a female donor with multiple sclerosis, enrolled in a pregnancy study. This chain links TRBV10-1 with TRBJ2-7; 9 bases agree with TRBD2. The CDR3 loop reads CASSDPTFCLVAGASEQYF. The CDR3 DNA reads as TGCGCCAGCAGTGACCCTACGTTCTGTCTCGTAGCGGGAGCGAGCGAGCAGTACTTC.